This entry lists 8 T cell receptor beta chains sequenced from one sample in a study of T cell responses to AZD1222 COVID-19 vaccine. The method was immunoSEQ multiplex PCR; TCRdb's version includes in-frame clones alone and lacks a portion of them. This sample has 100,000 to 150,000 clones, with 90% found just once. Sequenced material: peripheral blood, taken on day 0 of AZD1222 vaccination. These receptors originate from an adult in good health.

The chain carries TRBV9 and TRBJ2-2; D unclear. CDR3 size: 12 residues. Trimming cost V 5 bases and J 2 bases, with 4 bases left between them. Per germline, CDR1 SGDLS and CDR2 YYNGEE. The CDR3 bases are TGTGCCAGCAGTCGAAACACCGGGGAGCTGTTTTTT. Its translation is CASSRNTGELFF. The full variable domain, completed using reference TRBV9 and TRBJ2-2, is DSGVTQTPKHLITATGQRVTLRCSPRSGDLSVYWYQQSLDQGLQFLIQYYNGEERAKGNILERFSAQQFPDLHSELNLSSLELGDSALYFCASSRNTGELFFGEGSRLTVL.

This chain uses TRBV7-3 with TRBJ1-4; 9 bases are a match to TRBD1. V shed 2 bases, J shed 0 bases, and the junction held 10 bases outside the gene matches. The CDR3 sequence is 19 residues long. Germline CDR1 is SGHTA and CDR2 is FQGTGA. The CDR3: CASSLPSHRGHPTNEKLFF. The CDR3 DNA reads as TGTGCCAGCAGCTTACCTTCCCACAGGGGGCATCCAACTAATGAAAAACTGTTTTTT.

Here the CDR3 DNA reads TGTGCCAGCAAGGTGAACACCGGGGAGCTGTTTTTT. Amino acids: CASKVNTGELFF. The J gene is TRBJ2-2, the V gene TRBV2; D ambiguous. Trimming stripped 7 bases from V and 1 base from J, with 4 bases between. The CDR3 runs to 12 residues. From germline, CDR1 is SNHLY and CDR2 FYNNEI. Full variable domain (missing parts from reference TRBV2 and TRBJ2-2): EPEVTQTPSHQVTQMGQEVILRCVPISNHLYFYWYRQILGQKVEFLVSFYNNEISEKSEIFDDQFSVERPDGSNFTLKIRSTKLEDSAMYFCASKVNTGELFFGEGSRLTVL.

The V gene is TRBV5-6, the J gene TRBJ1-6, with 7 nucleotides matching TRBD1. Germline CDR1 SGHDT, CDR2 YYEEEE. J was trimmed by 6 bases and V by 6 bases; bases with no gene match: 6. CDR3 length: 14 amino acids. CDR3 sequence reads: CASTATGLNSPLHF. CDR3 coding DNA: TGTGCCAGCACCGCGACAGGGCTTAATTCACCCCTCCACTTT.

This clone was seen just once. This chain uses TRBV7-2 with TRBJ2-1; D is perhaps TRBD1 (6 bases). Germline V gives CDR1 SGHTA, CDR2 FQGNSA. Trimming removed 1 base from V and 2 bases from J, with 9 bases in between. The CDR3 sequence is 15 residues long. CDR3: CASSLGTAPYNEQFF. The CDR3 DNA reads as TGTGCCAGCAGCTTAGGGACAGCCCCCTACAATGAGCAGTTCTTC.

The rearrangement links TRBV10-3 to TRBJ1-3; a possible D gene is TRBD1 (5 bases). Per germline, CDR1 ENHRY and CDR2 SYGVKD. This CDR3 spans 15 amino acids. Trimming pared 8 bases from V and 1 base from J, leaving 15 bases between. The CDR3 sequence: CAIWEMDNSGNTIYF. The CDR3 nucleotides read TGTGCCATCTGGGAGATGGACAATTCTGGAAACACCATATATTTT.

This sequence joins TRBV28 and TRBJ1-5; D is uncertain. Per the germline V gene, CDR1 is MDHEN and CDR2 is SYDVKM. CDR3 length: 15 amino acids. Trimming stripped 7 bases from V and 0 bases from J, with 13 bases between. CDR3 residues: CASKEALGSNQPQHF. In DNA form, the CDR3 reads TGTGCCAGCAAGGAGGCCCTGGGTAGCAATCAGCCCCAGCATTTT.

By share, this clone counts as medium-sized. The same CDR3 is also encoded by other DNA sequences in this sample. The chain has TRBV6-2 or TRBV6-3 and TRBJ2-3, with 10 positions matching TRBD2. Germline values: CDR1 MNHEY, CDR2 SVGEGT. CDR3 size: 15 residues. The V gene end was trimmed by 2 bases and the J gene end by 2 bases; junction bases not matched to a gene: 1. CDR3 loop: CASSYSGGATDTQYF. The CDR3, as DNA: TGTGCCAGCAGTTACAGCGGGGGGGCCACAGATACGCAGTATTTT.